The subject of this entry is one T cell receptor (beta chain). Its target is unknown. An end of the junction does not agree with germline; a read error may underlie this. This specimen belongs to a study of T cell responses to AZD1222 COVID-19 vaccine. TCRdb's table, derived via immunoSEQ multiplex PCR, lists solely in-frame clones and lacks some. The sample records just over 150,000 clones, roughly 90% being singletons. Findings and caveats of the study: Spike-wide coverage was observed for vaccine-associated CD4 TCRs, with dominant responses at 160-218 and 743-854. Possibly, clonal diversity was underestimated; donors were largely white British and included more females.

The CDR3 totals 15 residues. CDR1 and CDR2 from the germline V gene are MNHEY and SVGAGI. The TCR was taken from an adult who received the AZD1222 COVID-19 vaccine. The chain combines TRBV6-5 with TRBJ2-1; the D gene is possibly TRBD2 (6 bases). The sequencing used peripheral blood, collected 28 days after the second AZD1222 dose. The CDR3 nucleotides are TGTGCCAGCAGTGACTCTTTAGCGGTCCCCAATGAGCAGTTCTTC. Translated, it gives CASSDSLAVPNEQFF.